Listed below are T cell receptor beta chains from one sample, sequenced in a study of control samples from healthy donors and cancer patients. This table comes from immunoSEQ multiplex PCR, and its TCRdb copy is limited to in-frame clones, with some not included. The table has roughly 120,000 clones, roughly nine tenths seen once. The sequenced sample was PBMCs. The source of these receptors is a woman aged 45-60 years with colorectal cancer. Both conserved end residues are part of each CDR3. Each record gives: V gene, J gene, CDR3 length, clone size, D gene, CDR3 DNA, CDR3 protein. The D gene is left open where the match is weak. The size entry is marked missing in some rows and otherwise reads once, few, many or a size class.

TRBV6-5	TRBJ2-7	15	-	-	TGTGCCAGCTTTGAGAGGCCGGGACAAGCCTACGAGCAGTACTTC	CASFERPGQAYEQYF
TRBV6-6	TRBJ1-4	14	-	-	TGTGCCAGCAGCAACCAGGGAGGGAGGGAAAAACTGTTTTTT	CASSNQGGREKLFF
TRBV7-9	TRBJ2-7	12	-	-	TGTGCCAGCAACGGGGGAGGCCACGAGCAGTACTTC	CASNGGGHEQYF
TRBV3-1/TRBV3-2	TRBJ2-7	18	-	TRBD2	TGTGCCAGCAGCCAAGATGTCCTAGCGGGGGGCCGAACCTACGAGCAGTACTTC	CASSQDVLAGGRTYEQYF
TRBV5-1	TRBJ1-1	15	-	TRBD1	TGCGCCAGCAGCTCACGGACAGGGATGGGCACTGAAGCTTTCTTT	CASSSRTGMGTEAFF
TRBV5-4	TRBJ2-3	13	once	-	TGTGCCAGCAGCTTTGCGAGCACAGATACGCAGTATTTT	CASSFASTDTQYF
TRBV5-1	TRBJ1-2	15	-	TRBD1	TGCGCCAGCAGCCCAAACGTCGGACAGGCGGGTGGCTACACCTTC	CASSPNVGQAGGYTF
TRBV15	TRBJ2-1	17	once	-	TGTGCCACCAGCAGAAACCCAATGGGTGGGCATTACAATGAGCAGTTCTTC	CATSRNPMGGHYNEQFF
TRBV2	TRBJ2-5	15	-	-	TGTGCCAGCAGTGGGAGGGGACGGAGCCAAGAGACCCAGTACTTC	CASSGRGRSQETQYF
TRBV15	TRBJ2-5	15	-	-	TGTGCCACCGGCGAAATTCTGGGGGCTCAAGAGACCCAGTACTTC	CATGEILGAQETQYF
TRBV10-3	TRBJ2-5	11	-	-	TGTGCCATCAGTGAGAGAGAGACCCAGTACTTC	CAISERETQYF
TRBV28	TRBJ1-5	15	-	TRBD1	TGTGCCAGCAGTTACAGGGGGGAGGGCAATCAGCCCCAGCATTTT	CASSYRGEGNQPQHF
TRBV24-1	TRBJ2-3	16	-	TRBD1	TGTGCCACCAGTGATTTGGGGACAGGGCGCACAGATACGCAGTATTTT	CATSDLGTGRTDTQYF
TRBV7-8	TRBJ1-2	15	-	TRBD1	TGTGCCAGCAGCTTCCCGGGACAGGGGCTACGTGGCTACACCTTC	CASSFPGQGLRGYTF
TRBV19	TRBJ2-5	17	-	-	TGTGCCAGTAGAAAATCTCCCCGGCAGGGCTTTGAAGAGACCCAGTACTTC	CASRKSPRQGFEETQYF
TRBV19	TRBJ1-4	12	once	-	TGTGCCAGTAGTATTAGGAATGAAAAACTGTTTTTT	CASSIRNEKLFF
TRBV5-1	TRBJ1-1	13	-	-	TGCGCCAGCAGCTTGACAGGGAACACTGAAGCTTTCTTT	CASSLTGNTEAFF
TRBV2	TRBJ2-1	12	-	-	TGTGCCAGCATCAAGATTGAAAGTGAGCAGTTCTTC	CASIKIESEQFF
TRBV19	TRBJ1-1	13	-	-	TGTGCCAGTAGTTGGGGGGGGGACACTGAAGCTTTCTTT	CASSWGGDTEAFF
TRBV18	TRBJ2-5	15	once	TRBD2	TGTGCCAGCTCACCCCCGGGACTAGCAAAAGAGACCCAGTACTTC	CASSPPGLAKETQYF
TRBV18	TRBJ2-2	13	-	-	TGTGCCAGCTCACCTCAGGGGACCGGGGAGCTGTTTTTT	CASSPQGTGELFF
TRBV28	TRBJ1-4	12	-	-	TGTGCCAGCAAGTCAAAGGAAGAAAAACTGTTTTTT	CASKSKEEKLFF
TRBV3-1/TRBV3-2	TRBJ1-5	15	-	-	TGTGCCAGCAGCCAAGCGGGCAGGGGCGATCAGCCCCAGCATTTT	CASSQAGRGDQPQHF
TRBV5-1	TRBJ2-5	14	few	-	TGCGCCAGCAATCTGGGAGGGGGTTCAAAGACCCAGTACTTC	CASNLGGGSKTQYF
TRBV5-1	TRBJ2-1	15	-	-	TGCGCCAGCAGCTCCCGGACAGCCTCCTACAATGAGCAGTTCTTC	CASSSRTASYNEQFF
TRBV27	TRBJ2-1	15	-	-	TGTGCCAGCAGTTACGGACTGCATCGCACTCGTGAGCAGTTCTTC	CASSYGLHRTREQFF
TRBV30	TRBJ2-4	17	-	TRBD2	TGTGCCTGGGGGGGGGTTATTCCCTCCCGCATGAAAAACATTCAGTACTTC	CAWGGVIPSRMKNIQYF
TRBV10-3	TRBJ1-2	13	-	-	TGTGCCATCAGTAACAGGTATAACTATGGCTACACCTTC	CAISNRYNYGYTF
TRBV27	TRBJ2-7	14	once	TRBD1	TGTGCCAGCAAGTCGGGACAGGGCTCCTACGAGCAGTACTTC	CASKSGQGSYEQYF
TRBV6-5	TRBJ2-2	15	once	TRBD1	TGTGCCAGCAGAGGGACAGGGGGCCACACCGGGGAGCTGTTTTTT	CASRGTGGHTGELFF
TRBV6-1	TRBJ2-1	14	-	-	TGTGCCAGCAGTGAGATCGAAAGGGGTGAAAGGCAGTTCTTC	CASSEIERGERQFF
TRBV19	TRBJ1-2	15	-	-	TGTGCCAGTAGATTCCAAGGTGATCCCGACTATGGCTACACCTTC	CASRFQGDPDYGYTF